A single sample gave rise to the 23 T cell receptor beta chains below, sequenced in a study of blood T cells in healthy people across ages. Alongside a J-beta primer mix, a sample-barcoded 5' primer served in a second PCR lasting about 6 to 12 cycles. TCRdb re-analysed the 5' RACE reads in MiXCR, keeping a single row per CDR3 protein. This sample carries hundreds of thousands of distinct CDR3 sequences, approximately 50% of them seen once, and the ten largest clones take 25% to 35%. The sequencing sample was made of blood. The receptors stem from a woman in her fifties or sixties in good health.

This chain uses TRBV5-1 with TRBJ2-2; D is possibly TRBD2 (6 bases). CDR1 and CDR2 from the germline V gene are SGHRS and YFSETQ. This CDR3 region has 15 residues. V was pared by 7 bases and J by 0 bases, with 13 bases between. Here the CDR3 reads CASGRGPPNTGELFF. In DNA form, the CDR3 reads TGCGCCAGCGGGCGGGGCCCCCCGAACACCGGGGAGCTGTTTTTT.

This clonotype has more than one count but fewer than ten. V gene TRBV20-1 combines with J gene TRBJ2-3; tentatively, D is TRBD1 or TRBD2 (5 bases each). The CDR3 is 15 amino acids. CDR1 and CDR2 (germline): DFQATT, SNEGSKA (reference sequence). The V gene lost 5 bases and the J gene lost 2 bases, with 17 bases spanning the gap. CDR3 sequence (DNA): TGCAGTGCTGAGGGGCCCCCGGGTTCCACAGATACGCAGTATTTT. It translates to CSAEGPPGSTDTQYF.

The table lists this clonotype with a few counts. The CDR3 sequence: CAIGGQTNTEAFF. CDR3 sequence (DNA): TGTGCCATCGGTGGCCAGACGAACACTGAAGCTTTCTTT. This chain links TRBV10-3 with TRBJ1-1, with unresolved D. The germline gives CDR1 ENHRY, CDR2 SYGVKD. The CDR3 spans 13 residues. V lost 8 bases and J lost 1, with 11 bases in between.

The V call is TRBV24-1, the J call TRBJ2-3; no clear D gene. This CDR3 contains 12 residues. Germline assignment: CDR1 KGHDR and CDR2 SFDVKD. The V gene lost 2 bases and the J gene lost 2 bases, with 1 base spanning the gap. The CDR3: CATSDYTDTQYF. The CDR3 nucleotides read TGTGCCACCAGTGATTACACAGATACGCAGTATTTT.

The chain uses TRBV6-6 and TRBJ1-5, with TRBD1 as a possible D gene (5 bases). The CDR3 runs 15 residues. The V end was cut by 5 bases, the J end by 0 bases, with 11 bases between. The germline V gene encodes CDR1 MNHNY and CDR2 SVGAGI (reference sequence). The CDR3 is CASSPPGVSNQPQHF. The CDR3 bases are TGTGCCAGCAGTCCACCGGGGGTTAGCAATCAGCCCCAGCATTTT.

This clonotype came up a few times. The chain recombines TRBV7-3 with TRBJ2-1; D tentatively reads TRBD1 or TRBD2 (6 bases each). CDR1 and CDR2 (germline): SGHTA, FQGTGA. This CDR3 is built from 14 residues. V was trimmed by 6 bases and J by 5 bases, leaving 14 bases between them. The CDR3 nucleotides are TGTGCCAGCAGTATAGGGGGGTACAACAATGAGCAGTTCTTC. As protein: CASSIGGYNNEQFF.

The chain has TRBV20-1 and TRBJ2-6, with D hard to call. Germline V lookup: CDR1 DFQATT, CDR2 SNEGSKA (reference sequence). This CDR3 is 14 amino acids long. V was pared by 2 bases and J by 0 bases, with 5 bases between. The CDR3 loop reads CSARHSSGANVLTF. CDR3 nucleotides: TGCAGTGCTAGACACTCCTCTGGGGCCAACGTCCTGACTTTC.

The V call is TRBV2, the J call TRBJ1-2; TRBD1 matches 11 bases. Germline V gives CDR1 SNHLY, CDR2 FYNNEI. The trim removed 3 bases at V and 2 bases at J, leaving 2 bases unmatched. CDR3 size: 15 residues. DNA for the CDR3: TGTGCCAGCAGTGACCGGACAGGGGGCAACTATGGCTACACCTTC. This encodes CASSDRTGGNYGYTF.

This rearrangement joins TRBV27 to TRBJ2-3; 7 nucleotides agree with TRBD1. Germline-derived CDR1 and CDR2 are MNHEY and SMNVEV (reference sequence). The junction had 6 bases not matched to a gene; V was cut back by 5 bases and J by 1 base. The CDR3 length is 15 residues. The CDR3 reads CASSRSGTGTDTQYF. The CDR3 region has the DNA TGTGCCAGCAGTCGATCCGGGACAGGCACAGATACGCAGTATTTT.

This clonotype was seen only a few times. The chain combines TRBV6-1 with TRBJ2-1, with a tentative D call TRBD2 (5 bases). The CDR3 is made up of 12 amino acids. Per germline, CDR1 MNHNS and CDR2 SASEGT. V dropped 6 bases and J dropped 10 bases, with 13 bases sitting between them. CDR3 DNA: TGTGCCAGCAGGGTGACCCGACTAGAGCAGTTCTTC. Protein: CASRVTRLEQFF.

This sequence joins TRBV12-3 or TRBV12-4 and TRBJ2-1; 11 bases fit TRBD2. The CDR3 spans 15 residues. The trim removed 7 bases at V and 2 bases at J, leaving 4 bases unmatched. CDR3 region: CASNRLAGPYNEQFF. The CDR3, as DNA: TGTGCCAGCAACCGACTAGCGGGGCCCTACAATGAGCAGTTCTTC.

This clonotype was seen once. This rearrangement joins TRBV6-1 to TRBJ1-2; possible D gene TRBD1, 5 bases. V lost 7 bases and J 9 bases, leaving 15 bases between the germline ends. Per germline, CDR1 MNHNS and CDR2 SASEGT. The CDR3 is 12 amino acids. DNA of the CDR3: TGTGCCAGCACCACCCTTGGGACGAGCTACACCTTC. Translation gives CASTTLGTSYTF.

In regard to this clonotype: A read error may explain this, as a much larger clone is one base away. The DNA for the CDR3 is TGCAGCGTTGGGGAACGGCCCCCCTACGAGCAGTACTTC. It codes for CSVGERPPYEQYF. The V gene is TRBV29-1, the J gene TRBJ2-7; D is ambiguous. The length of the CDR3 is 13 residues. Trimming took 4 bases from V and 2 from J, leaving 12 bases between them. The germline CDR1 and CDR2 sequences are SQVTM and ANQGSEA.

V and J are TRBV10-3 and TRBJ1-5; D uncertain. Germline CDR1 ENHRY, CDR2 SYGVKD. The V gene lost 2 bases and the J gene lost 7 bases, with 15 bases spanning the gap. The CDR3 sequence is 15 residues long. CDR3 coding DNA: TGTGCCATCAGTGAGGGTACAGTCCCTTCACAGCCCCAGCATTTT. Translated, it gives CAISEGTVPSQPQHF.

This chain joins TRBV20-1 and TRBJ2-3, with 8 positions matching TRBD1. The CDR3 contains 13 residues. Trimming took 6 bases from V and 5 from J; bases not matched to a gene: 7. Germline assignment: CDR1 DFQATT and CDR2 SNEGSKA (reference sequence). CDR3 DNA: TGCAGTGCCCCGGGGACAGGTTTAGATACGCAGTATTTT. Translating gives CSAPGTGLDTQYF.

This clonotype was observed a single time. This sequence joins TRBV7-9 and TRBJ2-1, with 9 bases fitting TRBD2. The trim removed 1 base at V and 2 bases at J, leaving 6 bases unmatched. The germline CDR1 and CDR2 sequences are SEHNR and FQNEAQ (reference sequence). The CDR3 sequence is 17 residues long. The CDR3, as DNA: TGTGCCAGCAGCTTAGGTGCTAGCGGGAAGACCTACAATGAGCAGTTCTTC. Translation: CASSLGASGKTYNEQFF.

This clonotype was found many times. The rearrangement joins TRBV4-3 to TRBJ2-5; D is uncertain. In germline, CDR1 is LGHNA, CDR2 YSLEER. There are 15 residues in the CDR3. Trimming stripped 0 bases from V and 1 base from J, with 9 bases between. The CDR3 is CASSQESGVQETQYF. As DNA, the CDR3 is TGCGCCAGCAGCCAAGAGTCCGGCGTCCAAGAGACCCAGTACTTC.

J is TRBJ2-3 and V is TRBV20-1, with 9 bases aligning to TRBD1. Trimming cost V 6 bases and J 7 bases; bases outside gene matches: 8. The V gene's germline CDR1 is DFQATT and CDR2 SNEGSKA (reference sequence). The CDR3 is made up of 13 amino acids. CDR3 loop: CSARDRVSYTQYF. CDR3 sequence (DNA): TGCAGTGCCCGGGACAGGGTCTCATATACGCAGTATTTT.

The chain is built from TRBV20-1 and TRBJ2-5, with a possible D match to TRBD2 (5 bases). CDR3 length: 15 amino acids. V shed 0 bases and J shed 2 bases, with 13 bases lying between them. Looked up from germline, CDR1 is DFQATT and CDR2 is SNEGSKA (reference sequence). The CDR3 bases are TGCAGTGCTAGAGATGCGCGCGGCGGGCAAGAGACCCAGTACTTC. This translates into CSARDARGGQETQYF.

CDR3 DNA sequence: TGTGCCAGCAGCCCCGGCCCAGGGGAAGAGACCCAGTACTTC. As protein: CASSPGPGEETQYF. The chain combines TRBV7-2 with TRBJ2-5, with D possibly matching TRBD1 (6 bases). V dropped 5 bases and J dropped 3 bases, with 13 bases sitting between them. Germline V gene lookup returns CDR1 SGHTA and CDR2 FQGNSA. This CDR3 contains 14 residues.

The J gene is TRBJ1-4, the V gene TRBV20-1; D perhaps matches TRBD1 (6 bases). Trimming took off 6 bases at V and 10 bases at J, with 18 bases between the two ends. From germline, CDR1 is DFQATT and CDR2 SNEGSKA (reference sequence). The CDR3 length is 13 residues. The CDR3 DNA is TGCAGTGCCCTAGACAGGCGGGCGGGAAAACTGTTTTTT. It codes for CSALDRRAGKLFF.

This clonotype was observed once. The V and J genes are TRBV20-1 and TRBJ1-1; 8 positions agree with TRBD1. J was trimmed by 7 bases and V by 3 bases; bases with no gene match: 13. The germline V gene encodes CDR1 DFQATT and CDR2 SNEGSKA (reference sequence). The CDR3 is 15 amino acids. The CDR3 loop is CSASAERTGRVEAFF. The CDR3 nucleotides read TGCAGTGCTAGTGCCGAAAGGACAGGGCGGGTTGAAGCTTTCTTT.

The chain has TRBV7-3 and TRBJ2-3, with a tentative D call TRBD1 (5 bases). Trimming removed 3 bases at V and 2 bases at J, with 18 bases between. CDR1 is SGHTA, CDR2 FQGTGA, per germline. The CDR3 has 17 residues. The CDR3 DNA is TGTGCCAGCAGCTTCCAATCAGGGCTCCCCCACACAGATACGCAGTATTTT. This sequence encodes CASSFQSGLPHTDTQYF.